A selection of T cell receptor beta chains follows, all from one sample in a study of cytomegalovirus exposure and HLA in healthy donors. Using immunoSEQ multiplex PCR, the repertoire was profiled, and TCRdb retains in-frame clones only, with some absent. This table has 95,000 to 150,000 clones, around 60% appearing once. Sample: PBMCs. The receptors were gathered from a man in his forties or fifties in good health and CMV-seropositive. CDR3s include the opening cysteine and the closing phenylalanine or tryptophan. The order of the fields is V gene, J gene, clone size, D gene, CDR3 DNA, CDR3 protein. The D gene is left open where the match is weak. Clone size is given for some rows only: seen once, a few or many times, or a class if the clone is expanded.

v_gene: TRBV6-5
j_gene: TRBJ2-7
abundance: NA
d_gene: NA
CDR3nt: TGTGCCAGCAGTTACTCTTACCAACTCTACGAGCAGTACTTC
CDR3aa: CASSYSYQLYEQYF

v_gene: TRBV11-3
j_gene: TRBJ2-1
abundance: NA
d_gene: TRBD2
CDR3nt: TGTGCCAGCAGCTTAGGTGGGGCGGGAGGGGCTGAGCAGTTCTTC
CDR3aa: CASSLGGAGGAEQFF

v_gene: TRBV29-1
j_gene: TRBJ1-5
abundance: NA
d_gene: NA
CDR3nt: TGCAGCGTGGCAGGGTCCTATAGCAATCAGCCCCAGCATTTT
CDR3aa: CSVAGSYSNQPQHF

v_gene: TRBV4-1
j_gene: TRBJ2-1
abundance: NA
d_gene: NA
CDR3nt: TGCGCCAGCAGCCAAGATCTCGCGACTAGAATCAACAATGAGCAGTTCTTC
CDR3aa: CASSQDLATRINNEQFF

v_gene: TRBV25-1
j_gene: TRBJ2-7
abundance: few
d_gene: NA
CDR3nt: TGTGCCAGCAGTGAATATTACTACGAGCAGTACTTC
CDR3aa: CASSEYYYEQYF

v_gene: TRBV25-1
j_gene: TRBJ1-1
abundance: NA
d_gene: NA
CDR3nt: TGTGCCAGCAGCACAATAGGGGTGTCTGAAGCTTTCTTT
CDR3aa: CASSTIGVSEAFF

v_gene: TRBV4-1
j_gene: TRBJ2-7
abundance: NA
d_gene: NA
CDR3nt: TGCGCCAGCAGCCAACGGACAGCCAACTACGAGCAGTACTTC
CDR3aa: CASSQRTANYEQYF

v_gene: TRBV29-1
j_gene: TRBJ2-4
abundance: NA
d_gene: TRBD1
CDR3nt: TGCAGCACCAGGACAGGGGCCATTCAGTACTTC
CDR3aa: CSTRTGAIQYF

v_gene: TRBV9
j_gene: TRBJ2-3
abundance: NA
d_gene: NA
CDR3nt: TGTGCCAGCAGCGTAGCTGTGGGGGGGCCGGCAGATACGCAGTATTTT
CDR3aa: CASSVAVGGPADTQYF

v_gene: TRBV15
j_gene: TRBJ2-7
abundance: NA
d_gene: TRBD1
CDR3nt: TGTGCCACCAGCAGACCCCCGGGACAGGGCTACGAGCAGTACTTC
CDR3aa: CATSRPPGQGYEQYF

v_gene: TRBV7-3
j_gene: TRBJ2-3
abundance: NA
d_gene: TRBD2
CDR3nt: TGTGCCAGCAGCTTAGTATCTAGCGGGGGCTGGGATACGCAGTATTTT
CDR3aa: CASSLVSSGGWDTQYF

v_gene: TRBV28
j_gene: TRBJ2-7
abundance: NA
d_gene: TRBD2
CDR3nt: TGTGCCAGCACCCCTCTCGGCGGACTAGCGGGGACCTACGAGCAGTACTTC
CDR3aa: CASTPLGGLAGTYEQYF

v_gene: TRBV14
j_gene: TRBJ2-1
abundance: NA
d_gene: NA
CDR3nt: TGTGCCAGCAGCCATCTTTATGAGCGGTTCTTC
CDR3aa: CASSHLYERFF

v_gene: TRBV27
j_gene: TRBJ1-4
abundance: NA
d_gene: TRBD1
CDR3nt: TGTGCCAGCAGTTCCCGACAGGGGGTCACGGAAACTAATGAAAAACTGTTTTTT
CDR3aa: CASSSRQGVTETNEKLFF

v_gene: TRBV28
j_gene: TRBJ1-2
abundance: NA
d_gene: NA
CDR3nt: TGTGCCAGCACTACCACGCCAAGGGAGCGGGGCTACACCTTC
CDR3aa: CASTTTPRERGYTF

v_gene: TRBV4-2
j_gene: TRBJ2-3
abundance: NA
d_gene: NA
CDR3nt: TGTGCCAGCAGCCAAGATAGAACTAGCAGTGTGGGTACGCAGTATTTT
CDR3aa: CASSQDRTSSVGTQYF

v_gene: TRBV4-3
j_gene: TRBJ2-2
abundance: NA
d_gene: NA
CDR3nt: TGCGCCAGCAGCCAAGCCCTCCTTGTCGGGGAGCTGTTTTTT
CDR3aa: CASSQALLVGELFF

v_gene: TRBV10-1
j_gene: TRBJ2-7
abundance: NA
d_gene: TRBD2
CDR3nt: TGCGCCAGCAGTGAAGCGGGGGACCCGAGCTCCTACGAGCAGTACTTC
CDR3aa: CASSEAGDPSSYEQYF

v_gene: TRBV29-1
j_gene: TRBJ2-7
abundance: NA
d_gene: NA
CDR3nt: TGCAGCGTTGAAGGAGGCGAGACAGCGAGCTACGAGCAGTACTTC
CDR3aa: CSVEGGETASYEQYF

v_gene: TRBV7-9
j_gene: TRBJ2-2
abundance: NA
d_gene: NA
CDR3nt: TGTGCCAGCGGAGGGGGCGTGAACACCGGGGAGCTGTTTTTT
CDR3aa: CASGGGVNTGELFF

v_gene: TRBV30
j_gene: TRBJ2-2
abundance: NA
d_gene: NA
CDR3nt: TGTGCCTGGTACTATGCGAACACCGGGGAGCTGTTTTTT
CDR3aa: CAWYYANTGELFF

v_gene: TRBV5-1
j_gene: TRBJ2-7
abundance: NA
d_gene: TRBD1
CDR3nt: TGCGCCACCAGGACAGGTGGTGGGTACGAGCAGTACTTC
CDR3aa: CATRTGGGYEQYF

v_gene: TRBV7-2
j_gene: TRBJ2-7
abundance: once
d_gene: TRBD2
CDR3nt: TGTGCCAGCAGCTTAGTGACTAGCGGATCTTACGAGCAGTACTTC
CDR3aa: CASSLVTSGSYEQYF

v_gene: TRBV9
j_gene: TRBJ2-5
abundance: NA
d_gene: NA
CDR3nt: TGTGCCAGCAGCGTAGGAGGGGAGACCCAGTACTTC
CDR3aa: CASSVGGETQYF

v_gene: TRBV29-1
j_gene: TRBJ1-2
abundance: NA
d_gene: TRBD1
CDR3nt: TGCAGCGTGGGCCTGACAGGGAAGTATGGCTACACCTTC
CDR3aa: CSVGLTGKYGYTF

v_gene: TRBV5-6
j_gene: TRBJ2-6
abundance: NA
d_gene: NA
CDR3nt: TGTGCCAGCAGCCGAACTCTAAGCTCTGGGGCCAACGTCCTGACTTTC
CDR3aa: CASSRTLSSGANVLTF

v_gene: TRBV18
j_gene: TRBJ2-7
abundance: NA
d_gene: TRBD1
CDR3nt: TGTGCCAGCTCACCGGCAGGGGGCTCCTACGAGCAGTACTTC
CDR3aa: CASSPAGGSYEQYF

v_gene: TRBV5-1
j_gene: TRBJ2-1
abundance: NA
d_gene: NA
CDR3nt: TGCGCCAGCAGCTCCTATCCGGCAGGCTCGTACAATGAGCAGTTCTTC
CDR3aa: CASSSYPAGSYNEQFF

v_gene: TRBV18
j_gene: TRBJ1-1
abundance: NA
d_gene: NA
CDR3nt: TGTGCCAGCTCCCTAGACAGAAACACTGAAGCTTTCTTT
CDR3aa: CASSLDRNTEAFF

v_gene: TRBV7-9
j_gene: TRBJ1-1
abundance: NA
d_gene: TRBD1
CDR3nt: TGTGCCAGCAGCTTTCGACAGGGGGCGCGTAGCGCGAACACTGAAGCTTTCTTT
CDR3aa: CASSFRQGARSANTEAFF